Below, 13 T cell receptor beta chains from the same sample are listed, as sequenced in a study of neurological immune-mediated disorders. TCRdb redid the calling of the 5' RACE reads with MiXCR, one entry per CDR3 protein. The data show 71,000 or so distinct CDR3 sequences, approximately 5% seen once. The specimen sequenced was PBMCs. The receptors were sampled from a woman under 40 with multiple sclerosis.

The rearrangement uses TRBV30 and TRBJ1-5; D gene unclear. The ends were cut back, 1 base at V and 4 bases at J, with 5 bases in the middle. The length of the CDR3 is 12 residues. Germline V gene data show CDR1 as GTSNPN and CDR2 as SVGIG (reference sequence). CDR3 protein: CAWSDLNQPQHF. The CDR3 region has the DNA TGTGCCTGGAGTGATCTTAATCAGCCCCAGCATTTT.

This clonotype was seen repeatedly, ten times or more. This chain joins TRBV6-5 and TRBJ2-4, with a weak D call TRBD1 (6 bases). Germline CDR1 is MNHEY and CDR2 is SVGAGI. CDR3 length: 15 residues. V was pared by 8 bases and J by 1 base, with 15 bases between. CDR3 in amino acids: CASSGVGTAKNIQYF. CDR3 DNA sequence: TGTGCCAGCTCAGGGGTAGGGACCGCCAAAAACATTCAGTACTTC.

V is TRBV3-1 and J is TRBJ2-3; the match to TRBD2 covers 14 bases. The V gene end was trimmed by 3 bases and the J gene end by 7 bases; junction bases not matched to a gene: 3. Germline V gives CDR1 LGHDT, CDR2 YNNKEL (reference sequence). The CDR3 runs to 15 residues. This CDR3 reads CASSHGTSGSYTQYF. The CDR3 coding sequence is TGTGCCAGCAGCCACGGGACTAGCGGGAGCTATACGCAGTATTTT.

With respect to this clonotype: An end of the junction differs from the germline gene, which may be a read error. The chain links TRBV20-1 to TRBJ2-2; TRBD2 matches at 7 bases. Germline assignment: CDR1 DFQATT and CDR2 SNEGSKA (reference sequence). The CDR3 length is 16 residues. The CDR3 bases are TGCAGTGCTAGAGTGGGTGGCGGGGGATACACCAGGGAGCTGTTTTTT. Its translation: CSARVGGGGYTRELFF.

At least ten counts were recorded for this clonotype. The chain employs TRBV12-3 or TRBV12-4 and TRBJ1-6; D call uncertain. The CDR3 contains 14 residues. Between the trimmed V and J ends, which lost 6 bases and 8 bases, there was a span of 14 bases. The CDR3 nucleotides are TGTGCCAGCAGAAAGCATCCCGGGGATTCACCCCTCCACTTT. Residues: CASRKHPGDSPLHF.

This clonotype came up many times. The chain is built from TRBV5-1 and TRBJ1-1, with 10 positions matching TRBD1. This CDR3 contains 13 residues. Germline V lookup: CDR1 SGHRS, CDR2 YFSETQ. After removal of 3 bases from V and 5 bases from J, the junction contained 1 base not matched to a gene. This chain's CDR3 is CASSSDRGTEAFF. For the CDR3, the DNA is TGCGCCAGCAGCTCGGACAGGGGGACTGAAGCTTTCTTT.

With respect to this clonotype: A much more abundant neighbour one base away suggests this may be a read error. The CDR3 sequence: CASSEAGRVVTEAFF. Written as DNA, the CDR3 is TGCGCCAGCAGCGAGGCAGGGAGAGTGGTCACTGAAGCTTTCTTT. The chain is built from TRBV5-1 and TRBJ1-1; possible D gene TRBD1, 5 bases. Germline assignment: CDR1 SGHRS and CDR2 YFSETQ. This CDR3 spans 15 amino acids. Trimming removed 4 bases from V and 4 bases from J, with 17 bases in between.

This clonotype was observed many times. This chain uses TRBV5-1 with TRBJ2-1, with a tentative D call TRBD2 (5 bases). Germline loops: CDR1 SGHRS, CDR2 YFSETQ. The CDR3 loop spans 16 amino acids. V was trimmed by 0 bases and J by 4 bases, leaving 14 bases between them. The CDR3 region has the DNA TGCGCCAGCAGCTTGGCCGGAGGCAATGATTACAATGAGCAGTTCTTC. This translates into CASSLAGGNDYNEQFF.

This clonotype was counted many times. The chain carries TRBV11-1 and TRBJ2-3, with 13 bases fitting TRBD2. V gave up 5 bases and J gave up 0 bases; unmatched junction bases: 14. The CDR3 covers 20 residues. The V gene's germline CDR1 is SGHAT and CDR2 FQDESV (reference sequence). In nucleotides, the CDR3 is TGTGCCAGCAGCGGACAGATCGGGACTAGCGGGGAGTCGAGCACAGATACGCAGTATTTT. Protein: CASSGQIGTSGESSTDTQYF.

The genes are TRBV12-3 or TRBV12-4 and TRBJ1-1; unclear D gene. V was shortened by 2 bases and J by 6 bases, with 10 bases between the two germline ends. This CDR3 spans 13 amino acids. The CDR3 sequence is CASSLYRVPEAFF. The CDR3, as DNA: TGTGCCAGCAGTTTATATCGGGTTCCTGAAGCTTTCTTT.

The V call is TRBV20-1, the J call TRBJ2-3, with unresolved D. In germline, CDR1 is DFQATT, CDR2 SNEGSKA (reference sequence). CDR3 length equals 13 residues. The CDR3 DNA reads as TGCAGGCCGGTCGGTGGGAGCACAGATACGCAGTATTTT. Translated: CRPVGGSTDTQYF.

CDR3 nucleotides: TGTGCCAGCAGCTTGGTTGCGGGCGGGAAGAACACAGATACGCAGTATTTT. Translation: CASSLVAGGKNTDTQYF. This chain uses TRBV5-6 with TRBJ2-3; a weak D match, TRBD2 (6 bases). The germline V gene encodes CDR1 SGHDT and CDR2 YYEEEE. Trimming pared 0 bases from V and 2 bases from J, leaving 16 bases between. The length of the CDR3 is 17 residues.

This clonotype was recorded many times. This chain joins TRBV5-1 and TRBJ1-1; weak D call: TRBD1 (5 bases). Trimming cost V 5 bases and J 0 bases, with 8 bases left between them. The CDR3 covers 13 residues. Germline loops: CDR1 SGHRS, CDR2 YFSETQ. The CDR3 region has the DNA TGCGCCAGCAGTAGACAGATGAACACTGAAGCTTTCTTT. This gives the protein CASSRQMNTEAFF.